What follows describes a single TCR beta chain. The V gene's germline CDR1 is SGHRS and CDR2 YFSETQ. The V end was cut by 0 bases, the J end by 6 bases, with 18 bases between. The CDR3 loop spans 16 amino acids. The data belong to a study of shared clonotypes between healthy human individuals. Profiled with immunoSEQ multiplex PCR; TCRdb holds only in-frame clones, not every one. Among approximately 100,000 clones, approximately 70% were seen once, and the ten largest hold roughly a quarter. The receptor was derived from a woman under 40 in good health. Sequencing was performed on memory CD8+ T cells sorted from blood. Subset: CD45RO+ cells pooled with CCR7-negative TemRA cells. This sequence joins TRBV5-1 and TRBJ1-2; TRBD1 might be the D (5 bases). CDR3 coding DNA: TGCGCCAGCAGCTTGGGAGGGGCCTCAAATTACCATGGCTACACCTTC. It is translated as CASSLGGASNYHGYTF. Full variable domain (missing parts from reference TRBV5-1 and TRBJ1-2): KAGVTQTPRYLIKTRGQQVTLSCSPISGHRSVSWYQQTPGQGLQFLFEYFSETQRNKGNFPGRFSGRQFSNSRSEMNVSTLELGDSALYLCASSLGGASNYHGYTFGSGTRLTVV.